This T cell receptor (beta chain) was identified in a study of human T cells and chemical hapten exposure. This clonotype has ten or more counts. Each CDR3 protein gets one entry after TCRdb re-called the RACE reads with MiXCR. The table lists about 76,000 distinct CDR3 sequences, 10% to 15% of them singletons. Time point noted: patch test 3, about 24 weeks after DPC sensitization. Treatment: therapeutic diphenylcyclopropenone sensitization with weekly scalp DPC. Trimming removed 4 bases at V and 0 bases at J, with 16 bases between. Germline V gives CDR1 MGHDK, CDR2 SYGVNS. The CDR3 has 17 amino acids.

The clonotype originates from a woman aged 45-65 years with alopecia areata. Some clones in this sample may be carry-over from other donors' samples. This chain links TRBV25-1 with TRBJ1-3; D perhaps matches TRBD1 (6 bases). Sample: whole blood, taken in connection with sensitization to the hapten diphenylcyclopropenone (DPC). CDR3 nucleotides: TGTGCCAGCAGTGGTGTGCCAGGACAGCTCTCTGGAAACACCATATATTTT. Residues: CASSGVPGQLSGNTIYF.